This TCR beta chain was profiled in a study of shared clonotypes between healthy human individuals. Study in general: Per-donor plates numbered three CD4 naive, three CD4 memory, two CD8 naive and one CD8 memory.

V was cut by 6 bases and J by 5 bases, with 17 bases left in between. The germline CDR1 and CDR2 sequences are SGHTA and FQGNSA. CDR3 length equals 15 residues. Data came from immunoSEQ multiplex PCR; TCRdb stores just in-frame clones and leaves some out. The data hold over 1.4 million clones, with around 97% observed a single time. The source of this sequence is a man aged 30 to 45 in good health. The material sequenced was naive CD4+ T cells sorted from blood. Described subset: CD45RA+ positively selected. V is TRBV7-2 and J is TRBJ1-5, with D perhaps TRBD1 (6 bases). In nucleotides, the CDR3 is TGTGCCAGCAGGCTATCCATTAACAGGGATCAGCCCCAGCATTTT. It specifies CASRLSINRDQPQHF.